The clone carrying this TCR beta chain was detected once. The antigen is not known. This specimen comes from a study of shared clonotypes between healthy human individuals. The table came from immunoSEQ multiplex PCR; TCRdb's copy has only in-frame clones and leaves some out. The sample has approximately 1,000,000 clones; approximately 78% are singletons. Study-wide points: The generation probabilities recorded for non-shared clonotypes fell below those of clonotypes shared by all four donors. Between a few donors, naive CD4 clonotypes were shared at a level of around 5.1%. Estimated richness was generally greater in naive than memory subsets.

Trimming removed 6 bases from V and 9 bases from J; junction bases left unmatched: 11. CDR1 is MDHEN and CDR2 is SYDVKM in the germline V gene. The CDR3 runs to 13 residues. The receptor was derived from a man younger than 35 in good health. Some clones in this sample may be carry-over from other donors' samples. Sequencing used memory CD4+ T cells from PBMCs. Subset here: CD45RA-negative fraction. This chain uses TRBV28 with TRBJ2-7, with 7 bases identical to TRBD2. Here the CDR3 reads CASRPGGSGLQYF. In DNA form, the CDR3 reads TGTGCCAGCAGACCCGGGGGGTCGGGACTGCAGTACTTC.